This T cell receptor beta chain was recorded in a study of cytomegalovirus exposure and HLA in healthy donors (dated 2017 in TCRdb). The study in broad terms: An earlier analysis of roughly 500 of the donors reported about 300 Gb of sequence data and around 120 million unique TCR beta sequences obtained from around 190 million T cells. About 300 gigabases of sequencing data and 80 million or so unique TCR sequences were included in an early release covering 550 to 800 HLA-typed donors. Among the roughly 400 genotyped donors, around 81% belonged to the genetic ancestry cluster associated with self-reported Caucasian donors. The aim of the study was to test whether cataloging public T cell receptors could identify signatures of past pathogen exposure. The T cell repertoires of under 750 subjects were profiled by immunosequencing and related to cytomegalovirus serostatus. A separate validation cohort of roughly 130 different subjects was used in addition to the 666-subject first cohort. High-throughput TCR immunosequencing, statistical association of individual TCRs with disease status, and machine learning were combined to predict cytomegalovirus infection status. To study patterns of TCR occurrence, a later analysis re-analyzed previously published TCR beta repertoires from 666 donors and added high-resolution HLA genotyping. Rather than using new phenotypic data, the later analysis identified candidate immune exposures from TCR beta sequences and from how often those sequences occurred across donors. An earlier analysis of 587 of the donors used high-throughput TCR beta sequencing to judge whether each TCR beta V gene segment behaved as functional or pseudogenic. Alongside the repertoire data, information on donor age, sex, ethnicity and CMV serostatus was compiled. In a later genetic analysis, genome-wide SNP genotypes for about three fifths of the 666 donors were used, and that subset was treated as a discovery cohort. All discovery cohort repertoires had been generated on a single sequencing platform. Class I and class II HLA loci were covered by the typing at four-digit resolution. The number of donors typed differed by locus, with about 620-630 for A, B, C, DRB1 and DQB1, more than 500 for DQA1, about 610 for DPA1, and 472 for DPB1. Several DR-DQ haplotypes were treated as single units for association and clustering because of strong linkage in the cohort. On average, 235,054 unique TCR beta nucleotide sequences were sequenced per donor among about 400 genotyped donors of the cohort, with roughly a sixth of those sequences being non-productive. Overall study results and their limits: A few of the identified cytomegalovirus-associated TCR beta chains were confirmed in vitro to be specific for cytomegalovirus antigens. A further reported finding was that TCR beta sequences accurately predicted the HLA-A and HLA-B alleles for most subjects in the first cohort. This cohort had only TCR beta chains sequenced, and the lack of alpha or paired-chain data limited which features could be detected. A total of 150 to 200 TCR beta chains were listed by the study as associated with cytomegalovirus. A later genetic analysis reported fewer N-insertions in productive TCRs among donors in an Asian-associated ancestry cluster than the approximately 670-donor mean. A later analysis associated around 16,000 TCR beta sequences with specific HLA alleles at a false discovery rate of 0.05. It was suggested by the authors that the approach could potentially be generalized to other disease states and immunological phenotypes. According to a later analysis, parvovirus B19, influenza, CMV and Epstein-Barr virus appeared linked to several top co-occurrence clusters. In an earlier analysis of a few hundred of the donors, most TCR beta V segments were observed in productive rearrangements about 87% or about 30% of the time, broadly matching IMGT annotations. The classifier was reported to diagnose cytomegalovirus status with high specificity and sensitivity in both the original and validation cohorts. A later genetic analysis associated a missense DCLRE1C variant with V-gene and J-gene trimming of TCR beta chains, and an independent cohort replicated the association. Some 16 rarely observed V segments, including chromosome 9 orphons, were excluded from the earlier analysis of almost 600 of the donors because counts were too low. The 87-base-pair reads could not distinguish some IMGT-functional V segments, including TRBV6-2 and TRBV6-3, so those segments were excluded. The sequencing pipeline was judged likely to have produced a cluster of highly shared sequence variants as a technical artifact. The presence/absence analyses assumed that sequencing depth was roughly uniform across donors, and that assumption may not be true. When HLA alleles, especially DR and DQ, strongly co-occurred, TCR associations were difficult to assign to individual alleles. In a later analysis, HLA-associated TCR beta chains showed more clonal expansion and lower generation probabilities than non-associated chains that were equally common. A later analysis found that TCR association rates varied across HLA loci, with DRB1 alleles showing the most associated TCRs and HLA-C alleles the fewest. Most CMV-associated TCR beta chains appeared to be HLA-restricted in a later analysis, and the HLA associations seemed to be driven largely by CMV exposure. Linkage disequilibrium might explain the correlated functional status among segregating V segments, but an unknown experimental factor could not be ruled out. For the cohort, immune exposure information was limited to CMV serostatus. Because HLA typing was missing for some donors at each locus, association tests included only the typed subset. Across donors, most TCR sequences were observed very rarely, whereas some public TCRs were present in many individuals.

With respect to this clone: Its antigen is still unknown. No base quality values were provided; no much bigger clone lies one nucleotide off.

The method behind the library was the immunoSEQ multiplex PCR assay. For the multiplex PCR, a mixture combining 60 forward primers for TCR Vbeta segments and 13 reverse primers for TCR Jbeta segments was used. Amplification of the CDR3 region of rearranged TCR beta genes was performed with a multiplex PCR assay on genomic DNA. The Illumina HiSeq System was used to sequence the amplified TCR beta libraries as 87-base-pair reads. In the source study's methods: Across the 600 to 700 repertoires, a later analysis counted roughly 77 million unique TCR beta chains, around 10 million of which were shared by at least two donors. To remove PCR and sequencing errors, raw reads were error-corrected and collapsed into unique sequences using a nearest-neighbor algorithm that merged closely related sequences. CDR3 sequences were aligned to IMGT reference sequences to assign V, D and J gene segments. For a sequence to be retained, a match of at least six nucleotides was required to both a V gene segment and a J gene segment. A rearrangement counted as productive if the CDR3 had no stop codons and remained in frame with V and J, and every other rearrangement counted as non-productive. Following IMGT convention, CDR3 was defined as the stretch from the second conserved V-encoded cysteine to the conserved J-encoded phenylalanine. In an earlier analysis of 550 to 650 of the donors, sequences lacking an unambiguous match to a single V gene segment were excluded. In an earlier analysis of more than 500 of the donors, a V segment was called functional when productive rearrangements were above 56.7%, and segregating when the standard deviation between donors exceeded 5%. To diagnose cytomegalovirus status from the catalog of TCR beta chain sequences, a statistical classification framework was built. In a later analysis, V and J genes were assigned by comparing TCR nucleotide sequences against IMGT/GENE-DB human TR gene sequences. A later analysis assigned CDR3 sequences and most-parsimonious VDJ recombination scenarios with the TCRdist pipeline. In a later analysis, each TCR beta chain was defined by its CDR3 amino acid sequence together with its V-gene family, and reads without a unique V-gene family were excluded. To address suspected cross-contamination and a sequencing artifact, a later analysis removed approximately 600 highly shared, low-generation-probability nucleotide sequences. In a later analysis, a clonal expansion index for each public chain was calculated from normalized within-repertoire ranks of inferred template counts. In a later analysis, generation probabilities were computed using a VDJ recombination model fitted to out-of-frame rearrangements, and the results were checked against IGoR. In a later analysis, hypergeometric tests were used to score TCR-TCR, TCR-HLA and TCR-CMV co-occurrence, with a repertoire-size bias correction applied to TCR pairs. To estimate false discovery rates, a later analysis permuted the HLA or CMV assignments 20 times. In a later analysis, co-occurring TCRs were grouped with DBSCAN, and TCRdist sequence similarity was added when clustering was performed within HLA-allele-positive subsets. Repertoires with fewer than 30,000 or more than 120,000 public chains were left out of co-occurrence clustering, as were a few repertoires with anomalous nucleotide sharing. TCRdb limited this immuneACCESS table to in-frame rearrangements with V and J called. A share of clones is missing; checked studies link under half to unresolved V genes, and the rest is unexplained. V and J calls and clone size are given by that table; D and trimming were obtained from the DNA. A total of about 59,000 clones appear in this sample, 80% of them only once. The ten largest make up around 3.9% of the sample.

The cohort comprised approximately 700 healthy bone marrow donors. All cohort members were sampled while nominally healthy, although unrecorded immune exposures were likely present. The donor tested CMV seronegative and was one of the 352 seronegative cohort members. A peripheral blood sample was collected from each donor, and TCR beta sequencing was performed on peripheral blood mononuclear cells. The Qiagen DNeasy Blood Extraction Kit was used to extract genomic DNA from the blood cell samples. CDR1 and CDR2, looked up from the germline V gene, are MDHEN and SYDVKM. At the junction V is shortened by 1 base and J by 0 bases, with 7 bases in between. Reading from cysteine to phenylalanine, the CDR3 counts 15 amino acids. Left in the record is the CDR3 DNA by itself, 45 bases read in frame from the first base.

The chain couples TRBV28 to TRBJ1-5; no confident D gene assignment can be made. The sequence derives from a woman between 35 and 50 years old in good health and CMV-seronegative. Sequenced sample: PBMCs. The CDR3 region has the sequence CASSLSQFSNQPQHF. The nucleotide sequence reads as follows: TGTGCCAGCAGTTTATCACAGTTTAGCAATCAGCCCCAGCATTTT.